This is a list of T cell receptor beta chains from one sample in a study of T cells in localized non-small cell lung cancer. The assay was immunoSEQ multiplex PCR, and TCRdb's table has in-frame clones only and misses some. The sample has about 11,000 clones; around half are singletons. This specimen was lymph node tissue, taken before any cancer treatment. All receptors come from a woman aged 35-70 years with stage II squamous cell lung carcinoma. The CDR3 runs from the conserved cysteine through the conserved F or W. The D gene is left open where the match is weak. Expanded clones are given a class, and other clones once, few, many or no size at all.

>TRBV6-8|-|-|TRBJ1-2
CASYQGGMGGYTF
TGTGCCAGCTACCAGGGAGGCATGGGGGGCTACACCTTC
>TRBV19|-|few|TRBJ1-5
CASNRGGQPQHF
TGTGCCAGTAATAGGGGTGGTCAGCCCCAGCATTTT
>TRBV6-8|-|-|TRBJ1-2
CASRLRGGYGYTF
TGTGCCAGCAGACTTCGGGGAGGATATGGCTACACCTTC
>TRBV27|TRBD2|-|TRBJ2-1
CASMGGNSYNEQFF
TGTGCCAGCATGGGGGGGAACTCCTACAATGAGCAGTTCTTC
>TRBV19|-|-|TRBJ1-2
CASSFQAQANYGYTF
TGTGCCAGTAGTTTCCAGGCGCAAGCTAACTATGGCTACACCTTC
>TRBV18|-|-|TRBJ1-5
CASSSRGPNQPQHF
TGTGCCAGCTCATCCCGGGGCCCCAATCAGCCCCAGCATTTT
>TRBV11-3|TRBD2|few|TRBJ2-3
CASSSGLALGTDTQYF
TGTGCCAGCAGCTCAGGACTAGCCCTAGGCACAGATACGCAGTATTTT
>TRBV29-1|-|-|TRBJ1-1
CSVVGRGFMNTEAFF
TGCAGCGTTGTAGGCAGGGGCTTCATGAACACTGAAGCTTTCTTT
>TRBV19|TRBD1|-|TRBJ1-5
CASRGQGQPQHF
TGTGCCAGTAGAGGACAGGGACAGCCCCAGCATTTT
>TRBV19|-|-|TRBJ2-2
CASRVGHHLGELFF
TGTGCCAGTAGGGTGGGACACCATTTAGGGGAGCTGTTTTTT
>TRBV18|-|-|TRBJ1-4
CASSPPTTWDGESEKLFF
TGTGCCAGCTCACCACCGACGACCTGGGACGGTGAATCTGAAAAACTGTTTTTT
>TRBV11-3|-|-|TRBJ1-1
CASSSTGRRGNTEAFF
TGTGCCAGCAGCTCAACGGGACGGAGGGGGAACACTGAAGCTTTCTTT
>TRBV7-4|-|few|TRBJ1-4
CASRTAGTATNEKLFF
TGTGCCAGCAGAACCGCCGGAACGGCAACTAATGAAAAACTGTTTTTT
>TRBV19|-|-|TRBJ1-6
CASSIRPLGAYNSPLHF
TGTGCCAGTAGTATCCGACCGCTTGGCGCCTATAATTCACCCCTCCACTTT
>TRBV25-1|TRBD1|-|TRBJ1-3
CASSDGQDPGNTIYF
TGTGCCAGCAGTGATGGACAGGACCCTGGAAACACCATATATTTT
>TRBV5-1|-|-|TRBJ2-3
CASSSGSGTNTQYF
TGCGCCAGCAGCTCCGGGAGTGGGACAAATACGCAGTATTTT
>TRBV18|-|-|TRBJ1-4
CASSPQAKNEKLFF
TGTGCCAGCTCACCACAAGCCAAGAATGAAAAACTGTTTTTT
>TRBV15|-|-|TRBJ1-3
CATDSSYSGNTIYF
TGTGCCACCGACAGCTCCTACTCTGGAAACACCATATATTTT
>TRBV18|-|-|TRBJ1-2
CASSLSRTDYGYTF
TGTGCCAGCTCTCTTTCAAGAACAGACTATGGCTACACCTTC
>TRBV1|-|many|TRBJ2-7
CASSPTSGSYEQYF
TGCGCCAGCAGCCCGACTAGCGGGAGCTACGAGCAGTACTTC
>TRBV29-1|-|-|TRBJ1-5
CSAGSGLNQPQHF
TGCAGCGCGGGGTCTGGCCTTAATCAGCCCCAGCATTTT
>TRBV12-2|-|-|TRBJ2-3
CASPIAFSGNTDTQYF
TGTGCAAGTCCCATTGCCTTTAGCGGGAACACAGATACGCAGTATTTT
>TRBV11-3|-|few|TRBJ2-5
CASSLEGGRRRETQYF
TGTGCCAGCAGCCTGGAGGGCGGCAGACGGCGGGAGACCCAGTACTTC
>TRBV6-8|-|few|TRBJ2-5
CASSQGGKGTQYF
TGTGCCAGCAGCCAAGGGGGGAAGGGGACCCAGTACTTC
>TRBV6-8|-|-|TRBJ1-3
CASSRQRSLSGNTIYF
TGTGCCAGCAGTAGACAGCGATCGCTCTCTGGAAACACCATATATTTT
>TRBV15|-|few|TRBJ1-1
CATSPWIANTEAFF
TGTGCCACCAGCCCCTGGATAGCGAACACTGAAGCTTTCTTT
>TRBV19|TRBD1|-|TRBJ1-5
CASSEFGTGVSQPQHF
TGTGCCAGTAGTGAGTTCGGGACAGGGGTTTCTCAGCCCCAGCATTTT
>TRBV28|TRBD1|few|TRBJ1-6
CALGTGAENSPLHF
TGTGCCCTGGGGACAGGGGCCGAAAATTCACCCCTCCACTTT
>TRBV6-8|-|-|TRBJ1-1
CASSYSAGSRAFF
TGTGCCAGCAGTTACTCTGCAGGGTCTAGAGCTTTCTTT
>TRBV11-3|TRBD2|few|TRBJ2-5
CASSWGGGTVRETQYF
TGTGCCAGCAGCTGGGGGGGAGGGACGGTACGGGAGACCCAGTACTTC
>TRBV14|TRBD1|-|TRBJ1-6
CASSQGTGSYNSPLHF
TGTGCCAGCAGCCAGGGGACAGGCAGCTATAATTCACCCCTCCACTTT
>TRBV19|TRBD1|-|TRBJ2-1
CASSDPGQGAGEQFF
TGTGCCAGTAGTGATCCGGGACAGGGGGCGGGAGAGCAGTTCTTC
>TRBV28|-|-|TRBJ1-2
CASSLRAHLYGYTF
TGTGCCAGCAGTTTAAGGGCGCATCTCTATGGCTACACCTTC
>TRBV4-1|-|few|TRBJ2-1
CASSQEIEDNSYNEQFF
TGCGCCAGCAGCCAAGAGATTGAGGACAACTCCTACAATGAGCAGTTCTTC
>TRBV6-7|-|-|TRBJ1-2
CASSETGVYGYTF
TGTGCCAGCAGTGAAACCGGGGTCTATGGCTACACCTTC
>TRBV6-8|-|few|TRBJ1-1
CAISNSGRLNTEAFF
TGTGCCATCAGTAACTCGGGACGGCTCAACACTGAAGCTTTCTTT
>TRBV9|-|-|TRBJ1-2
CASSEATHGYTF
TGTGCCAGCAGTGAAGCTACCCATGGCTACACCTTC
>TRBV6-8|-|few|TRBJ1-5
CASSYSGSRPQHF
TGTGCCAGCAGTTACTCCGGTTCCCGGCCCCAGCATTTT
>TRBV19|TRBD1|few|TRBJ1-1
CASSMDRVRTEAFF
TGTGCCAGTAGTATGGACAGGGTCCGCACTGAAGCTTTCTTT
>TRBV30|-|-|TRBJ2-7
CAWSVSLYEQYF
TGTGCCTGGAGTGTATCATTATACGAGCAGTACTTC
>TRBV28|-|-|TRBJ1-5
CASSGAGSLQPQHF
TGTGCCAGCAGTGGGGCAGGGTCTTTACAGCCCCAGCATTTT
>TRBV29-1|-|-|TRBJ1-1
CSVALSNTEAFF
TGCAGCGTTGCACTCTCGAACACTGAAGCTTTCTTT
>TRBV18|-|-|TRBJ1-1
CASSPQQGSTTSEAFF
TGTGCCAGCTCACCCCAACAGGGATCGACGACATCTGAAGCTTTCTTT
>TRBV11-3|-|few|TRBJ2-7
CASTLNPQGGYEQYF
TGTGCCAGCACCCTCAACCCCCAAGGGGGCTACGAGCAGTACTTC
>TRBV6-8|-|-|TRBJ1-1
CASSYPRRPGRNTEAFF
TGTGCCAGCAGTTACCCTCGACGGCCGGGACGGAACACTGAAGCTTTCTTT
>TRBV30|TRBD1|-|TRBJ1-1
CAWSEGAVNTEAFF
TGTGCCTGGAGTGAGGGGGCAGTAAACACTGAAGCTTTCTTT
>TRBV6-8|-|few|TRBJ1-2
CASRLSGGHYGYTF
TGTGCCAGCAGACTATCCGGGGGCCACTATGGCTACACCTTC
>TRBV9|-|few|TRBJ1-2
CASSPERRRGNYGYTF
TGTGCCAGCAGCCCCGAAAGACGTAGGGGGAACTATGGCTACACCTTC
>TRBV6-8|TRBD1|few|TRBJ1-3
CASSDRQGGLSGNTIYF
TGTGCCAGCAGTGACCGACAGGGAGGGCTCTCTGGAAACACCATATATTTT
>TRBV30|TRBD2|-|TRBJ2-7
CAVQGLDYEQYF
TGTGCCGTACAGGGACTAGACTACGAGCAGTACTTC
>TRBV6-8|-|-|TRBJ1-3
CAISDKVGSIYF
TGTGCCATCAGCGATAAGGTTGGGTCCATATATTTT
>TRBV15|TRBD1|once|TRBJ1-1
CATSSGTGKRVEAFF
TGTGCCACCAGCAGCGGGACAGGGAAGAGGGTTGAAGCTTTCTTT